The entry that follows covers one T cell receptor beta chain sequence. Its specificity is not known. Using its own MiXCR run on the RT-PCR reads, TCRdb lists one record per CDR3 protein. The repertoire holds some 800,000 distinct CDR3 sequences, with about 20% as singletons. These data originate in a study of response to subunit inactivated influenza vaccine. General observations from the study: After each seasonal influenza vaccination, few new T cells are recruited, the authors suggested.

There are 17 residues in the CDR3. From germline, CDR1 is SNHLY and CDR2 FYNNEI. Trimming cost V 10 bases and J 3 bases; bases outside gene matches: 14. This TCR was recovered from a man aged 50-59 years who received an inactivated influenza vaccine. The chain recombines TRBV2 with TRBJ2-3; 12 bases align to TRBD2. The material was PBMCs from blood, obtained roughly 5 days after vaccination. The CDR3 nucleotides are TGTGCCACCTCCGTCGGGGCTAGCGGGGGGGAAACAGATACGCAGTATTTT. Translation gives CATSVGASGGETDTQYF.